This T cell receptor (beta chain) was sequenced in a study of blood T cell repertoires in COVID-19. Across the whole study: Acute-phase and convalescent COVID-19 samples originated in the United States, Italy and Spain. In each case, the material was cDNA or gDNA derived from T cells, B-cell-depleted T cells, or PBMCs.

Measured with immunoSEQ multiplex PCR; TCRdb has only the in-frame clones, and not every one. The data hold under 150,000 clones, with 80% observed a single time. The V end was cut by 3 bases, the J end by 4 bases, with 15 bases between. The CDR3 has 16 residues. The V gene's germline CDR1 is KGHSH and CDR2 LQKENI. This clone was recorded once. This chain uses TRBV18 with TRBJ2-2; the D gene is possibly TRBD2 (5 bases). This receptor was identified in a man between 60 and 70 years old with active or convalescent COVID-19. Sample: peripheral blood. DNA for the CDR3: TGTGCCAGCTCACCCCGAGGGTTTGTTGGCACCGGGGAGCTGTTTTTT. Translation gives CASSPRGFVGTGELFF.